This T cell receptor (beta chain) stems from a study of blood T cells in healthy people across ages (dated by TCRdb to 2015 to 2017). Context from the whole study: In model experiments, template switching captured roughly one uniquely barcoded TCR beta cDNA molecule for every two T cells. The study analyzed two additional independent replicas of 1 million unique cDNA reads from the same blood draw for two donors, one aged 18 to 30 and one aged 80 or older. Four age groups were formed from the donors: young (average approximately 15 years), middle-aged (approximately 40), aged (under 70) and long-lived (approximately 80). To track age-related changes in TCR beta repertoire diversity, the study relied on deep sequencing normalized with unique cDNA molecular identifiers. To avoid experimental bias, donors of different ages were spread randomly across the sequencing lanes.

The library was produced with 5' RACE. Sequencing was performed on an Illumina HiSeq 2500. A second PCR of about 6 to 11 cycles was performed with a sample-barcoded 5' primer and a J-beta primer mix. A template-switch 5' adaptor carrying 12 random nucleotides introduced a unique molecular identifier onto each TCR beta cDNA molecule. At least 3 million CDR3-containing paired-end reads were obtained from each sample. All of the RNA was converted into first-strand cDNA using the Mint cDNA synthesis kit, with a TRBC-specific oligonucleotide serving as the primer. All cDNA was treated with uracil-DNA glycosylase and then went through a first 18-cycle PCR with the universal primers M1SS and BC2_uni_R. On the authors' methods: For normalization, 1 million high-quality reads, each with a distinct molecular identifier, were randomly selected from each sample. Reads sharing molecular identifiers were discarded rather than binned into consensus sequences. CDR3 identification, clonotype clustering and error correction used MiTCR with a Q25 quality threshold and the strictest error-elimination algorithm. A nonparametric unseen species model with Euler transformation was used to estimate a lower bound on total TCR beta diversity. TCRdb passed the public sequencing reads through fastp at Q25 and MiXCR, retaining productive beta sequences. When rows share a CDR3 protein, they turn into one entry using the most common DNA and genes. TCRdb, not the original authors, processed these V and J calls. The sample yields about 1.4 million distinct CDR3 sequences; almost 60% were counted once. The top ten constitute 6.5% to 8.5% of the sample.

V and J are truncated by 2 bases and 1 base respectively, leaving an intervening sequence of 6 bases. From a lookup of the germline V gene (reference sequence), CDR1 and CDR2 are PRHDT and FYEKMQ. The CDR3 numbers 15 residues from cysteine through phenylalanine. Of all the DNA, just the CDR3 is kept, 45 bases in frame from base 1. This clonotype showed up just a few times. It has no known antigen specificity. No base-level quality is on record; no much larger clone is a single base apart. The full study reports these points: Donor CMV infection status was unknown, potentially confounding age-related changes in expanded clonotypes. Observed TCR beta diversity correlated strongly with the percentage of naive T cells measured by flow cytometry. The long-lived group showed more naive CD4+ T cells, fewer expanded clones and increased TCR diversity than the aged group, suggesting age selection. As age increased, observed TCR beta diversity per million T cells dropped in a roughly linear way, and a significant reduction was already evident by age 40. Total diversity estimates from one million sequenced T cells were considered lower bounds and underestimates. Bulk unsorted PBMC profiling prevented conclusive comparison of naive and antigen-experienced compartments.

The donors were roughly 39 Caucasian individuals from Russia, aged roughly 6 to 95 years, who were systemically healthy. Ten milliliters of peripheral blood were drawn from each donor into EDTA-treated Vacutainer tubes. PBMCs were isolated by Ficoll-Paque density-gradient centrifugation, with at least 7 million obtained per sample. Trizol reagent was used to extract total RNA from the PBMCs, yielding at least 6 micrograms per sample. For every donor, flow cytometry on a PBMC aliquot measured the percentage of naive CD45RAhigh/CD27high T cells. Sequencing was done on a sample of blood. The receptor comes from a man aged 18 to 30 in good health. The sequence joins TRBV13 to TRBJ2-6; the D gene is unclear. The CDR3 protein: CASSLRASGANVLTF. The nucleotides are TGTGCCAGCAGCTTAAGAGCTTCTGGGGCCAACGTCCTGACTTTC.